The 15 T cell receptor beta chains reported below all come from one sample, sequenced in a study of patients and donors after allogeneic stem cell transplantation. TCRdb re-derived calls from the RT-PCR reads in MiXCR, one entry per CDR3 protein. Here the sample spans some 880,000 distinct CDR3 sequences, more than 15% being singletons. The sequencing input was blood, either unsorted or a sorted T cell fraction (not recorded which). The origin of the receptors is a human donor who was either an allogeneic HSCT recipient or a stem cell or donor lymphocyte infusion donor (not recorded which). It is not recorded whose cells these are; they may come from a transplant donor.

This clonotype occurred a few times. CDR3 DNA: TGTGCCTGGAGTAATTCCGGGTTAGAAGCTTTCTTT. Protein sequence: CAWSNSGLEAFF. The J gene is TRBJ1-1, the V gene TRBV30, with D uncertain. The CDR3 covers 12 residues. Trimming stripped 2 bases from V and 8 bases from J, with 12 bases between. The V gene's germline CDR1 is GTSNPN and CDR2 SVGIG (reference sequence).

The rearrangement uses TRBV12-3 or TRBV12-4 and TRBJ2-7; D ambiguous. The V and J ends lost 4 bases and 2 bases respectively, with 6 bases between them. This CDR3 comprises 12 residues. CDR3 sequence: CASSYQAYEQYF. As DNA, the CDR3 is TGTGCCAGCAGTTACCAAGCCTACGAGCAGTACTTC.

This chain connects TRBV30 to TRBJ2-5; D is ambiguous. With 5 bases removed from V and 4 bases from J, the gap between germline ends came to 17 bases. Germline lookup yields CDR1 GTSNPN and CDR2 SVGIG (reference sequence). This CDR3 has 14 amino acids. The CDR3 DNA reads TGTGCCTGGGATGTCACCGGTACCCGAGAGACCCAGTACTTC. Its translation is CAWDVTGTRETQYF.

This chain uses TRBV6-8 with TRBJ2-3, with 9 bases lining up with TRBD2. In germline, CDR1 is MNHGY, CDR2 SAAAGT. The length of the CDR3 is 17 residues. With 7 bases clipped from V and 6 bases from J, the junction kept 17 bases outside the gene matches. CDR3 DNA: TGTGCCAGCACCAAAAGGGCAAGCGGGAGGAGTCGGGATACGCAGTATTTT. Translating it yields CASTKRASGRSRDTQYF.

This clonotype showed up just a few times. The chain has TRBV24-1 and TRBJ2-1, with 10 bases identical to TRBD2. V lost 4 bases to trimming and J lost 4 bases; unmatched junction nucleotides: 6. Germline CDR1 is KGHDR and CDR2 is SFDVKD. The CDR3 consists of 16 residues. The CDR3 reads CATSEPLAGSYNEQFF. The CDR3 DNA reads as TGTGCCACCAGTGAACCACTAGCGGGGTCTTACAATGAGCAGTTCTTC.

This clonotype was counted a few times. V usage is TRBV7-6 and J usage is TRBJ2-2; D not resolved. The CDR3 consists of 15 residues. V shed 5 bases and J shed 6 bases, with 16 bases lying between them. Germline CDR1 reads SGHVS; CDR2 reads FNYEAQ. In nucleotides, the CDR3 is TGTGCCAGCAGCCCGCCTAGGGTTGGGGCCGGGGAGCTGTTTTTT. Protein sequence: CASSPPRVGAGELFF.

This chain joins TRBV20-1 and TRBJ1-2; D unclear. This CDR3 spans 15 amino acids. V was cut by 0 bases and J by 4 bases, with 15 bases left in between. The germline V gene encodes CDR1 DFQATT and CDR2 SNEGSKA (reference sequence). The CDR3 bases are TGCAGTGCTAGAGATCTGGTGGCGCCCTTCTATGGCTACACCTTC. Its protein is CSARDLVAPFYGYTF.

A few counts support this clonotype. The V gene is TRBV5-6, the J gene TRBJ1-1, with a tentative D call TRBD1 (6 bases). This CDR3 contains 14 residues. Germline V gene sequence: CDR1 SGHDT, CDR2 YYEEEE. V lost 6 bases, J lost 0 bases, and 12 bases lay in between. CDR3 DNA: TGTGCCAGCACCCCAACAGGGTTGAACACTGAAGCTTTCTTT. Protein: CASTPTGLNTEAFF.

This clonotype was seen a handful of times. The chain couples TRBV5-1 to TRBJ1-1; 9 nucleotides agree with TRBD1. Germline CDR1 reads SGHRS; CDR2 reads YFSETQ. This CDR3 has 15 residues. The J segment lost 5 bases and the V segment lost 4 bases, leaving 9 bases of the junction unmatched. CDR3 coding DNA: TGCGCCAGCAGCAAAACAGGGGGCGAGGGGACTGAAGCTTTCTTT. It specifies CASSKTGGEGTEAFF. Full variable domain (rest looked up from reference TRBV5-1 and TRBJ1-1): KAGVTQTPRYLIKTRGQQVTLSCSPISGHRSVSWYQQTPGQGLQFLFEYFSETQRNKGNFPGRFSGRQFSNSRSEMNVSTLELGDSALYLCASSKTGGEGTEAFFGQGTRLTVV.

This clonotype was seen only a few times. The chain has TRBV4-3 and TRBJ2-1, with 12 bases fitting TRBD2. V trimming: 8 bases; J trimming: 4 bases; junction bases outside the gene matches: 6. The germline gives CDR1 LGHNA, CDR2 YSLEER. The CDR3 is 15 amino acids. The CDR3 loop is CASGKTSGGYNEQFF. In DNA, the CDR3 is TGCGCCAGCGGAAAGACTAGCGGGGGTTACAATGAGCAGTTCTTC.

V usage is TRBV27 and J usage is TRBJ2-7; D not resolved. The V gene lost 0 bases and the J gene lost 0 bases, with 9 bases spanning the gap. Germline CDR1 is MNHEY and CDR2 is SMNVEV (reference sequence). The CDR3 is 15 residues long. The CDR3 DNA sequence: TGTGCCAGCAGTTTATCCTACGGAAGCTCCTACGAGCAGTACTTC. This encodes CASSLSYGSSYEQYF.

In this sample, this clonotype turned up a few times. The chain combines TRBV6-1 with TRBJ2-7; 8 bases agree with TRBD2. This CDR3 has 15 residues. With 8 bases clipped from V and 5 bases from J, the junction kept 14 bases outside the gene matches. Germline V lookup: CDR1 MNHNS, CDR2 SASEGT. As DNA, the CDR3 is TGTGCCAGCGAGCAAATAGCGGGGTTATACCACGAGCAGTACTTC. Translated, it gives CASEQIAGLYHEQYF.

The chain combines TRBV10-3 with TRBJ2-5; 7 nucleotides match TRBD1. Germline V gene sequence: CDR1 ENHRY, CDR2 SYGVKD. The J segment lost 9 bases and the V segment lost 5 bases, leaving 9 bases of the junction unmatched. The CDR3 has 13 amino acids. In nucleotides, the CDR3 is TGTGCCATCAGTAGGGACAGTTCCGCGTCCCAGTACTTC. Translating gives CAISRDSSASQYF.

Many counts were recorded for this clonotype. The rearrangement joins TRBV12-3 or TRBV12-4 to TRBJ1-2; possible D gene TRBD1, 5 bases. The length of the CDR3 is 15 residues. The ends were cut back, 3 bases at V and 4 bases at J, with 15 bases in the middle. This CDR3 reads CASSFLNLGGYGYTF. In nucleotides, the CDR3 is TGTGCCAGCAGTTTTCTCAACCTGGGGGGCTATGGCTACACCTTC.

The rearrangement uses TRBV5-1 and TRBJ1-1; D is unresolved. Trimming stripped 0 bases from V and 2 bases from J, with 11 bases between. Germline V lookup: CDR1 SGHRS, CDR2 YFSETQ. The CDR3 spans 15 residues. The CDR3 loop is CASSLVRPDNTEAFF. In DNA form, the CDR3 reads TGCGCCAGCAGCTTGGTTAGACCGGATAACACTGAAGCTTTCTTT.